This TCR beta chain was obtained from a study of response to subunit inactivated influenza vaccine. This clonotype was counted between two and nine times. Each CDR3 protein is one row after TCRdb ran MiXCR on the RT-PCR reads. The sample holds about 540,000 distinct CDR3 sequences, around a quarter seen once. Trimming took 5 bases from V and 5 from J, leaving 12 bases between them. This CDR3 is 13 amino acids long. These data also formed part of another study, on T cells expressing NK-cell markers. That work states: 5'RACE template switching with UMIs produced the TCR beta cDNA.

Sequenced here: CD4+ T cells sorted from PBMCs, sampled about 12 days after vaccination. The gene calls are TRBV12-3 or TRBV12-4 and TRBJ1-2, with a tentative D call TRBD1 (6 bases). This TCR was sampled from a man in his fifties or sixties who received an inactivated influenza vaccine. The CDR3 loop is CASSPRGQYGYTF. As DNA, the CDR3 is TGTGCCAGCAGTCCCCGCGGACAGTATGGCTACACCTTC.